These T cell receptor beta chains were read from a single sample in a study of molecular identifiers for immune sequencing clone quantification. MiXCR was run by TCRdb on the PCR reads, yielding one entry per CDR3 protein. The data show some 590,000 distinct CDR3 sequences, 25% seen once. The material sequenced was naive CD8+ T cells from blood, with Jurkat cell RNA spiked in. The receptors come from a human donor in good health. Some libraries in this study had Jurkat cell RNA spiked in. CDR3s include the opening cysteine and the closing phenylalanine or tryptophan. A D gene is named only where the DNA matches it firmly. The size of a clone is reported for some rows only, either as once, few or many, or as a class for expanded clones.

J gene | clone size | V gene | D gene | CDR3 protein | CDR3 DNA
TRBJ2-1 | few | TRBV30 | - | CAWSVGQGYEQFF | TGTGCCTGGAGTGTAGGGCAGGGCTATGAGCAGTTCTTC
TRBJ2-1 | - | TRBV11-2 | - | CASSLEGRWYEQFF | TGTGCCAGCAGCTTAGAGGGACGATGGTATGAGCAGTTCTTC
TRBJ2-2 | - | TRBV19 | - | CASAGAYAGELFF | TGTGCCAGTGCCGGGGCTTATGCCGGGGAGCTGTTTTTT
TRBJ2-3 | few | TRBV4-3 | TRBD1 | CASSQDRGRVDTQYF | TGCGCCAGCAGCCAAGATAGGGGGCGGGTAGATACGCAGTATTTT
TRBJ2-3 | - | TRBV12-3/TRBV12-4 | - | CASSPGRTVSTDTQYF | TGTGCCAGCAGCCCCGGCCGGACAGTTAGCACAGATACGCAGTATTTT
TRBJ1-2 | - | TRBV12-5 | - | CASGLALLPANYGYTF | TGTGCTAGTGGTTTGGCCCTCCTTCCAGCTAACTATGGCTACACCTTC
TRBJ2-3 | many | TRBV6-5 | - | CASSYFPTDTQYF | TGTGCCAGCAGTTACTTCCCCACAGATACGCAGTATTTT
TRBJ1-1 | - | TRBV3-1 | - | CASSQDLTGGSEAFF | TGTGCCAGCAGCCAAGACCTAACGGGGGGTAGTGAAGCTTTCTTT
TRBJ2-1 | - | TRBV11-3 | - | CASSLERDGYNEQFF | TGTGCCAGCAGCTTAGAGCGGGACGGGTACAATGAGCAGTTCTTC
TRBJ2-1 | few | TRBV4-3 | TRBD2 | CASSQDRLLAGVNEQFF | TGCGCCAGCAGCCAAGATCGGTTACTAGCGGGGGTCAATGAGCAGTTCTTC
TRBJ2-7 | many | TRBV6-1 | - | CASNEGFSAYEQYF | TGTGCCAGCAACGAGGGGTTCTCGGCCTACGAGCAGTACTTC
TRBJ2-2 | few | TRBV12-3/TRBV12-4 | - | CASTPLPGELFF | TGTGCCAGCACCCCCCTTCCGGGGGAGCTGTTTTTT
TRBJ2-1 | - | TRBV6-6 | TRBD1 | CASQGARTYNEQFF | TGTGCCAGCCAGGGGGCTAGGACCTACAATGAGCAGTTCTTC
TRBJ2-3 | few | TRBV9 | TRBD1 | CASSVEGTGIRTDTQYF | TGTGCCAGCAGCGTAGAGGGGACAGGGATCCGCACAGATACGCAGTATTTT
TRBJ1-1 | - | TRBV28 | - | CASIGVANTAAFF | TGTGCCAGCATAGGGGTGGCGAACACTGCAGCTTTCTTT
TRBJ1-1 | many | TRBV28 | TRBD1 | CASRTGGSTRREQAFF | TGTGCCAGCAGGACAGGGGGCTCTACGAGGCGTGAACAAGCTTTCTTT
TRBJ1-5 | few | TRBV28 | - | CASIRGINQPQHF | TGTGCCAGCATTCGAGGGATCAATCAGCCCCAGCATTTT
TRBJ2-7 | many | TRBV14 | - | CASSQGGRYEQYF | TGTGCCAGCAGCCAAGGGGGCAGGTACGAGCAGTACTTC
TRBJ1-6 | - | TRBV6-5 | TRBD1 | CASSAGTGLYNSPLHF | TGTGCCAGCAGTGCCGGGACAGGACTCTATAATTCACCCCTCCACTTT
TRBJ2-7 | - | TRBV7-8 | - | CASSPRTHYEQYF | TGTGCCAGCAGCCCGAGGACACACTACGAGCAGTACTTC
TRBJ1-5 | - | TRBV6-2/TRBV6-3 | TRBD1 | CASNTGTGVSQPQHF | TGTGCCAGCAACACCGGGACAGGGGTTAGTCAGCCCCAGCATTTT
TRBJ1-1 | - | TRBV2 | - | CASSERNTEAFF | TGTGCCAGCAGTGAAAGGAACACTGAAGCTTTCTTT
TRBJ1-4 | many | TRBV5-4 | TRBD1 | CASSFIGGGNEKLFF | TGTGCCAGCAGCTTTATAGGGGGCGGTAATGAAAAACTGTTTTTT
TRBJ2-7 | - | TRBV6-2/TRBV6-3 | - | CASVSRTLHVQYF | TGTGCCAGCGTTTCCCGGACTCTCCACGTGCAGTACTTC
TRBJ2-1 | few | TRBV9 | - | CASSVSGNEQFF | TGTGCCAGCAGCGTATCCGGCAATGAGCAGTTCTTC
TRBJ1-4 | - | TRBV4-1 | - | CASSQVWSAEKLFF | TGCGCCAGCAGCCAAGTCTGGTCAGCTGAAAAACTGTTTTTT
TRBJ1-6 | many | TRBV27 | - | CASSFSANSPLHF | TGTGCCAGCAGTTTCTCAGCAAATTCACCCCTCCACTTT
TRBJ1-2 | many | TRBV4-1 | - | CASSQLPGDYGYTF | TGCGCCAGCAGCCAACTACCCGGAGACTATGGCTACACCTTC
TRBJ1-3 | many | TRBV5-1 | - | CASSLEAGRSGNTIYF | TGCGCCAGCAGCTTGGAGGCCGGCCGCTCTGGAAACACCATATATTTT
TRBJ2-7 | - | TRBV20-1 | TRBD1 | CSARPITGTGGLWEQYF | TGCAGTGCTAGACCGATTACCGGGACAGGGGGCTTGTGGGAGCAGTACTTC
TRBJ2-2 | - | TRBV7-9 | - | CASRKQGGDTGELFF | TGTGCCAGCAGGAAACAGGGAGGGGACACCGGGGAGCTGTTTTTT
TRBJ2-5 | - | TRBV7-7 | - | CASSLTPDRGETQYF | TGTGCTAGCAGTCTAACCCCGGACCGGGGAGAGACCCAGTACTTC
TRBJ2-4 | - | TRBV2 | - | CASSEGPLVHIQYF | TGTGCCAGCAGCGAGGGACCCTTGGTCCACATTCAGTACTTC
TRBJ2-3 | many | TRBV12-3/TRBV12-4 | - | CASSLGLEPQYF | TGTGCCAGCAGTTTAGGGCTAGAGCCGCAGTATTTT
TRBJ2-3 | few | TRBV7-6 | TRBD1 | CASSLMPDRGGTDTQYF | TGTGCCAGCAGCTTAATGCCGGACAGGGGTGGCACAGATACGCAGTATTTT
TRBJ1-1 | few | TRBV5-4 | TRBD1 | CASSLGGQGAKLTEAFF | TGTGCCAGCAGCTTGGGTGGGCAGGGGGCGAAGCTGACTGAAGCTTTCTTT
TRBJ1-5 | many | TRBV30 | - | CAWSEEGNQPQHF | TGTGCCTGGAGTGAAGAGGGGAATCAGCCCCAGCATTTT